Below are 8 T cell receptor beta chains sequenced from a single sample in a study of glioma-infiltrating T cells. Using RNA template, CDR3s of TCR alpha and beta were amplified with iRepertoire arm-PCR. TCRdb recomputed calls from the multiplex PCR reads with MiXCR, one row per CDR3 protein. The table shows about 89,000 distinct CDR3 sequences, with 20% to 25% occurring only once. The material sequenced was glioma tissue, nonneoplastic brain tissue, or PBMCs (not recorded which). The receptor set was obtained from a human donor with low-grade glioma or glioblastoma, undergoing nonglioma brain surgery, or in good health (not recorded which).

This clonotype has a count of ten or more. V gene TRBV4-1 combines with J gene TRBJ1-5; D gene unclear. The CDR3 covers 13 residues. V lost 1 base, J lost 7 bases, and 8 bases lay in between. Germline CDR1 is MGHRA and CDR2 is YSYEKL. The CDR3 loop reads CASSQGGRQPQHF. As DNA, the CDR3 is TGCGCCAGCAGCCAAGGAGGACGCCAGCCCCAGCATTTT.

A word on this clonotype: A much larger clone sits a single nucleotide away, making a read error possible. This chain uses TRBV16 with TRBJ1-5; a possible D gene is TRBD1 (6 bases). In germline, CDR1 is KGHSY, CDR2 FQNENV. This CDR3 is 17 amino acids long. The CDR3 nucleotides read TGTGCCAGCAGCCAATCGATTAGGGGGGATGGCAATCAGCCCAAGCATTTT. Encoded protein: CASSQSIRGDGNQPKHF.

This clonotype showed up many times. This chain connects TRBV27 to TRBJ2-3; D remains unclear. This CDR3 spans 15 amino acids. The V gene's germline CDR1 is MNHEY and CDR2 SMNVEV (reference sequence). Deletions cut 4 bases from V and 1 base from J, with 12 bases between. The CDR3 sequence: CASSSTARGTDTQYF. The CDR3 DNA sequence: TGTGCCAGCAGTTCTACTGCCCGAGGCACAGATACGCAGTATTTT.

This clonotype was seen ten or more times. V gene TRBV6-1 combines with J gene TRBJ1-5; D is possibly TRBD1 (5 bases). The CDR3 has 14 residues. Germline V gives CDR1 MNHNS, CDR2 SASEGT. Trimming shortened V by 6 bases and J by 0 bases, and 9 bases separated the two germline ends. In DNA form, the CDR3 reads TGTGCCAGCAGGACGGGGGGTAGCAATCAGCCCCAGCATTTT. Protein sequence: CASRTGGSNQPQHF.

This clonotype was observed at least ten times. V and J are TRBV7-2 and TRBJ1-3; D is undetermined. Trimming shortened V by 6 bases and J by 0 bases, and 9 bases separated the two germline ends. The CDR3 spans 14 residues. CDR1 is SGHTA and CDR2 is FQGNSA in the germline V gene. The DNA for the CDR3 is TGTGCCAGCAGGAGGGCAACCTCTGGAAACACCATATATTTT. Its translation: CASRRATSGNTIYF. Full variable domain (missing parts from reference TRBV7-2 and TRBJ1-3): GAGVSQSPSNKVTEKGKDVELRCDPISGHTALYWYRQSLGQGLEFLIYFQGNSAPDKSGLPSDRFSAERTGGSVSTLTIQRTQQEDSAVYLCASRRATSGNTIYFGEGSWLTVV.

This clonotype was detected many times. The CDR3 sequence is CASRGKGGQSNDFSGNTIYF. In DNA, the CDR3 is TGTGCCAGCAGGGGAAAGGGGGGCCAGTCAAACGATTTCTCTGGAAACACCATATATTTT. This chain connects TRBV6-1 to TRBJ1-3; TRBD1 might be the D (6 bases). The CDR3 consists of 20 residues. The V gene's germline CDR1 is MNHNS and CDR2 SASEGT. V was pared by 6 bases and J by 0 bases, with 27 bases between.

This chain connects TRBV2 to TRBJ2-3, with 12 bases that match TRBD2. V lost 10 bases, J lost 6 bases, and 11 bases stayed unmatched. The germline CDR1 and CDR2 sequences are SNHLY and FYNNEI. The CDR3 runs 15 residues. The CDR3 DNA is TGTGCCACAGACCGACTAGCGGGGGTCCAGGATACGCAGTATTTT. Protein product: CATDRLAGVQDTQYF.

This clonotype was seen repeatedly, ten times or more. This rearrangement joins TRBV7-2 to TRBJ2-5; D is undetermined. Germline loops: CDR1 SGHTA, CDR2 FQGNSA. This CDR3 is built from 15 residues. With 3 bases removed from V and 3 bases from J, the gap between germline ends came to 14 bases. DNA of the CDR3: TGTGCCAGCAGCTTCGGGTCCAAAACTAAAGAGACCCAGTACTTC. It yields the protein CASSFGSKTKETQYF.